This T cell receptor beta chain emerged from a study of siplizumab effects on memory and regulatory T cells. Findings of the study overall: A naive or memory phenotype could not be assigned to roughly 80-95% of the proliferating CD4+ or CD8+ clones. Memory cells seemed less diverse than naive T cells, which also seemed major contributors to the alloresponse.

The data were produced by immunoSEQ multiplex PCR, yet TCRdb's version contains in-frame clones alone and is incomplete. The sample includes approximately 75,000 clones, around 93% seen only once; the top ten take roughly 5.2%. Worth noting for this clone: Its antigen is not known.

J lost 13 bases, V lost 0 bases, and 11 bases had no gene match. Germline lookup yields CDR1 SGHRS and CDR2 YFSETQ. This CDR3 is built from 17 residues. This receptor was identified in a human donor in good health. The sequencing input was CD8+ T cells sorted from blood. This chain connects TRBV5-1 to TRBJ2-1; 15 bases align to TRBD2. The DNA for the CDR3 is TGCGCCAGCAGCTTGGCTCCGGGACTAGCGGGGGGCGGGGCTCAGTTCTTC. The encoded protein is CASSLAPGLAGGGAQFF.